These 22 T cell receptor beta chains were all obtained from the same sample, sequenced in a study of blood T cells in healthy people across ages. A second PCR, run for about 7 to 11 cycles, used a sample-barcoded 5' primer plus a J-beta primer mix. MiXCR, applied by TCRdb to the 5' RACE reads, yields one record per CDR3 protein. The profile shows about 780,000 distinct CDR3 sequences, around 24% of them singletons. These records were also assigned to another study, of T cells of mothers and their children.

The sample taken for sequencing was blood. The receptor source for this set is a boy between 5 and 17 years old in good health.

This clonotype occurred a few times. An end of the junction differs from the germline gene, which may be a read error. This rearrangement joins TRBV29-1 to TRBJ2-5; no firm D call. Germline V CDR1 and CDR2: SQVTM, ANQGSEA. The CDR3 sequence is 14 residues long. This CDR3 is CGVAWTASQETQYF. The CDR3 bases are TGCGGCGTTGCCTGGACGGCGAGTCAGGAGACCCAGTACTTC.

V and J are TRBV29-1 and TRBJ2-7, with 7 bases lining up with TRBD1. The V and J ends lost 3 bases and 6 bases, in that order; junction bases with no gene match: 8. Germline V CDR1 and CDR2: SQVTM, ANQGSEA. The CDR3 sequence is 13 residues long. The CDR3 region has the DNA TGCAGCGTTGAGACAGGGACATCGGGCGAGCAGTACTTC. This translates into CSVETGTSGEQYF.

This clonotype has a handful of counts. V gene TRBV10-3 combines with J gene TRBJ2-5, with D possibly being TRBD2 (6 bases). CDR1 is ENHRY, CDR2 SYGVKD, per germline. Trimming cost V 3 bases and J 5 bases, with 7 bases left between them. This CDR3 contains 12 residues. The CDR3: CAISDGRETQYF. The CDR3 coding sequence is TGTGCCATCAGTGATGGGAGGGAGACCCAGTACTTC.

This clonotype appeared a few times. V is TRBV3-1 and J is TRBJ1-2; weak D call: TRBD1 (5 bases). The CDR3 is made up of 16 amino acids. The germline V and J ends were trimmed by 1 base and 4 bases, with 16 bases remaining between them. Germline CDR1 reads LGHDT; CDR2 reads YNNKEL (reference sequence). The CDR3 region is CASSQVADAGIYGYTF. CDR3 bases: TGTGCCAGCAGCCAAGTAGCCGATGCAGGGATCTATGGCTACACCTTC.

This clonotype was seen a handful of times. Compared with germline, one end of the junction differs, possibly owing to a read error. The V and J genes are TRBV6-5 and TRBJ2-3; D may be TRBD2 (5 bases). This CDR3 has 13 residues. From germline, CDR1 is MNHEY and CDR2 SVGAGI. CDR3 DNA: TGTGCCAGCAGTTACCCGGGAACAGATACGCGGTATTTT. Its translation: CASSYPGTDTRYF.

The chain has TRBV3-1 and TRBJ1-4; D is uncertain. Germline CDR1 is LGHDT and CDR2 is YNNKEL (reference sequence). This CDR3 region has 14 residues. The V end was cut by 3 bases, the J end by 7 bases, with 12 bases between. CDR3 protein: CASSQHRTGEKLFF. The CDR3 DNA is TGTGCCAGCAGCCAGCACCGTACGGGTGAAAAACTGTTTTTT.

In nucleotides, the CDR3 is TGTGCCAGCAGTGCCCCCGAGGCTGGAAACACCATATATTTT. It specifies CASSAPEAGNTIYF. The gene calls are TRBV25-1 and TRBJ1-3; no firm D call. V shed 4 bases and J shed 2 bases, with 9 bases lying between them. In germline, CDR1 is MGHDK, CDR2 SYGVNS. The length of the CDR3 is 14 residues. Variable domain in full (rest from reference TRBV25-1 and TRBJ1-3): EADIYQTPRYLVIGTGKKITLECSQTMGHDKMYWYQQDPGMELHLIHYSYGVNSTEKGDLSSESTVSRIRTEHFPLTLESARPSHTSQYLCASSAPEAGNTIYFGEGSWLTVV.

The chain joins TRBV5-1 to TRBJ2-3, with D possibly TRBD1 on 6 matching bases. V gave up 0 bases and J gave up 6 bases, with 14 bases separating them. Germline V gene data show CDR1 as SGHRS and CDR2 as YFSETQ. The CDR3 spans 15 residues. Here the CDR3 DNA reads TGCGCCAGCAGCTTGGCCCAGGGGAGAGCCGATACGCAGTATTTT. It translates to CASSLAQGRADTQYF.

V is TRBV7-9 and J is TRBJ2-1; 9 bases are shared with TRBD1. J lost 8 bases, V lost 2 bases, and 13 bases had no gene match. The CDR3 totals 17 residues. CDR1 is SEHNR and CDR2 is FQNEAQ in the germline V gene (reference sequence). The CDR3 protein is CASSLMAGTGREDEQFF. CDR3 DNA sequence: TGTGCCAGCAGCTTAATGGCCGGGACAGGGAGGGAAGATGAGCAGTTCTTC.

This clonotype has only a few counts. This chain links TRBV20-1 with TRBJ1-1; D might be TRBD1 (5 bases). Germline V gives CDR1 DFQATT, CDR2 SNEGSKA (reference sequence). Deletions cut 0 bases from V and 10 bases from J, with 12 bases between. This CDR3 is 12 amino acids long. In DNA, the CDR3 is TGCAGTGCTAGAGATGATGGGGGGATAGCTTTCTTT. Translation: CSARDDGGIAFF.

The chain couples TRBV7-9 to TRBJ2-5; D is possibly TRBD1 (6 bases). The J call is in doubt because the DNA end fits TRBJ2-7 better. This CDR3 spans 18 amino acids. Germline assignment: CDR1 SEHNR and CDR2 FQNEAQ (reference sequence). The CDR3 sequence: CASSPRQDTQQSGYEQYF. The CDR3 coding sequence is TGTGCCAGCAGCCCTAGACAGGATACCCAACAATCGGGCTACGAGCAGTACTTC.

The rearrangement joins TRBV7-2 to TRBJ2-7; perhaps TRBD2 as D (6 bases). This CDR3 is built from 16 residues. Germline assignment: CDR1 SGHTA and CDR2 FQGNSA. V shed 1 base and J shed 7 bases, with 20 bases lying between them. CDR3 DNA: TGTGCCAGCAGCTTAGACGGGTGGGAGGCGCCGAAAGAGCAGTACTTC. Amino acids: CASSLDGWEAPKEQYF.

The chain is built from TRBV12-3 or TRBV12-4 and TRBJ1-1; D is undetermined. The ends were cut back, 3 bases at V and 7 bases at J, with 15 bases in the middle. CDR3 length: 14 residues. The CDR3 coding sequence is TGTGCCAGCAGTTTTGGTCAGATTCGGAGTGAAGCTTTCTTT. This sequence encodes CASSFGQIRSEAFF.

This clonotype was detected only a few times. V gene TRBV21-1 combines with J gene TRBJ2-5; the D call of TRBD1 is as the table states it, not checked on the DNA. TRBV21-1 is a recognized pseudogene. The CDR3 is made up of 14 amino acids. This CDR3 is CASSKGGGQETQYF. The CDR3, as DNA: TGTGCCAGCAGCAAGGGCGGAGGTCAAGAGACCCAGTACTTC.

The J gene is TRBJ2-5, the V gene TRBV7-3, with 9 bases fitting TRBD2. With V trimmed by 3 bases and J by 5 bases, 7 bases remained unmatched. The CDR3 length is 15 residues. Germline-derived CDR1 and CDR2 are SGHTA and FQGTGA. The CDR3 DNA reads TGTGCCAGCAGCTTCTCCGGGACTAGCTCCGAGACCCAGTACTTC. Amino acid sequence: CASSFSGTSSETQYF.

This clonotype was observed at least ten times. The rearrangement uses TRBV11-1 and TRBJ2-5; tentatively, D is TRBD2 (6 bases). Germline-derived CDR1 and CDR2 are SGHAT and FQDESV (reference sequence). The CDR3 contains 14 residues. V was shortened by 2 bases and J by 0 bases, with 7 bases between the two germline ends. CDR3 in amino acids: CASSLRRDQETQYF. Written as DNA, the CDR3 is TGTGCCAGCAGCTTAAGGAGGGACCAAGAGACCCAGTACTTC.

This clonotype was seen a handful of times. This chain joins TRBV1 and TRBJ2-3; the table's D gene call, TRBD2, was not cross checked with the DNA. TRBV1 is a pseudogene locus. The CDR3 sequence is 16 residues long. This CDR3 is CTSSRTSGGPTDTQYF. The CDR3 bases are TGCACCAGCAGTCGGACTAGCGGGGGACCCACAGATACGCAGTATTTT.

This clonotype was seen a few times. This chain joins TRBV15 and TRBJ1-4, with D hard to call. The CDR3 loop spans 15 amino acids. Between the trimmed V and J ends, which lost 2 bases and 4 bases, there was a span of 11 bases. Germline lookup yields CDR1 LNHNV and CDR2 YYDKDF (reference sequence). The CDR3 sequence is CATSRYTRVNEKLFF. The CDR3 region has the DNA TGTGCCACCAGCAGATACACCCGGGTTAATGAAAAACTGTTTTTT.

V usage is TRBV6-1 and J usage is TRBJ1-4; a weak D match, TRBD1 (6 bases). Per germline, CDR1 MNHNS and CDR2 SASEGT. The ends were cut back, 6 bases at V and 3 bases at J, with 14 bases in the middle. The CDR3 loop spans 15 amino acids. The CDR3 loop is CASSVRDKSNEKLFF. CDR3 DNA sequence: TGTGCCAGCAGCGTCCGGGACAAGTCTAATGAAAAACTGTTTTTT.

This chain uses TRBV7-2 with TRBJ2-5; TRBD2 matches 12 bases. After removal of 1 base from V and 5 bases from J, the junction contained 2 bases not matched to a gene. The CDR3 is 15 residues long. The germline CDR1 and CDR2 sequences are SGHTA and FQGNSA. This CDR3 is CASSLGTSGDETQYF. The CDR3 coding sequence is TGTGCCAGCAGCTTAGGGACTAGCGGGGACGAGACCCAGTACTTC.

The chain recombines TRBV5-1 with TRBJ2-6; 8 nucleotides match TRBD2. The CDR3 contains 16 residues. The trim removed 4 bases at V and 0 bases at J, leaving 3 bases unmatched. Germline V gene sequence: CDR1 SGHRS, CDR2 YFSETQ. The CDR3: CASSREGVSGANVLTF. Written as DNA, the CDR3 is TGCGCCAGCAGCCGGGAGGGGGTCTCTGGGGCCAACGTCCTGACTTTC.

The genes are TRBV3-1 and TRBJ1-2; D remains ambiguous. The CDR3 is 15 amino acids. V was cut by 1 base and J by 8 bases, with 17 bases left in between. In germline, CDR1 is LGHDT, CDR2 YNNKEL (reference sequence). The CDR3 reads CASSQVHSKPLGYTF. The CDR3 coding sequence is TGTGCCAGCAGCCAAGTGCACAGCAAACCCCTCGGCTACACCTTC. The variable domain in full, completed from reference TRBV3-1 and TRBJ1-2, reads DTAVSQTPKYLVTQMGNDKSIKCEQNLGHDTMYWYKQDSKKFLKIMFSYNNKELIINETVPNRFSPKSPDKAHLNLHINSLELGDSAVYFCASSQVHSKPLGYTFGSGTRLTVV.